This TCR beta chain is from a study of blood T cells in healthy people across ages (dated by TCRdb to between 2015 and 2016). For the wider study: Template switching captured roughly one uniquely barcoded TCR beta cDNA molecule per two T cells in model experiments. Using deep sequencing normalized with unique cDNA molecular identifiers, the study measured how TCR beta repertoire diversity changes with age. Two additional independent replicas of 1 million unique cDNA reads from the same blood draw were analyzed for two donors (one aged 18 to 30 and one aged 80 or older). Donors were grouped into four age groups: young (average 16 years), middle-aged (about 40), aged (62) and long-lived (roughly 80). Results the study describes overall, beyond this receptor: Bulk unsorted PBMC profiling prevented conclusive comparison of naive and antigen-experienced compartments. The CMV infection status of donors was not known, potentially confounding age-related changes in expanded clonotypes. Observed TCR beta diversity correlated strongly with the percentage of naive T cells measured by flow cytometry. The long-lived group showed more naive CD4+ T cells, fewer expanded clones and increased TCR diversity than the aged group, suggesting age selection. As age increased, observed TCR beta diversity per million T cells dropped in a roughly linear way, and a significant reduction was already evident by age around 41. Total diversity estimates from one million sequenced T cells were considered lower bounds and underestimates.

As regards this clonotype: It has no known antigen specificity. No clone much larger than this one lies a single base away; base qualities are absent.

V loses 3 bases at its end and J loses 7 bases; junction bases beyond the gene matches: 6. The CDR3 holds 14 amino acids from the cysteine to the phenylalanine. The sequence is cut down to CDR3 DNA, 42 bases in frame from base 1. From the germline V gene, CDR1 is SGHRS and CDR2 is YFSETQ. Donors were 39 systemically healthy Caucasian individuals from Russia aged roughly 6 to 100 years. Each donor gave approximately 9.4 milliliters of peripheral blood, drawn into EDTA-treated Vacutainer tubes. PBMCs were isolated by Ficoll-Paque density-gradient centrifugation, with at least 6 million obtained per sample. Total RNA was extracted from PBMCs with Trizol reagent, with at least 5.5 micrograms obtained per sample. For every donor, an aliquot of PBMCs went through flow cytometry to measure the percentages of naive CD45RAhigh/CD27high T cells. The method behind the library was 5' RACE. The run used an Illumina HiSeq 2500. A second PCR of about 6 to 12 cycles was run with a J-beta primer mix and a sample-barcoded 5' primer. A template-switch 5' adaptor carrying 12 random nucleotides introduced a unique molecular identifier onto each TCR beta cDNA molecule. At least 3 million CDR3-containing paired-end reads were obtained from each sample. First-strand cDNA synthesis was performed from all RNA using the Mint cDNA synthesis kit, with priming by a TRBC-specific oligonucleotide. All cDNA was treated with uracil-DNA glycosylase and then went through a first 18-cycle PCR with the universal primers M1SS and BC2_uni_R. On the authors' methods: For normalization, 1 million high-quality reads, each with a distinct molecular identifier, were randomly selected from each sample. Instead of being binned into consensus sequences, reads that shared molecular identifiers were thrown out. CDR3 identification, clonotype clustering and error correction used MiTCR with a Q25 quality threshold and the strictest error-elimination algorithm. A nonparametric unseen species model with Euler transformation was used to estimate lower-bound total TCR beta diversity. TCRdb reprocessed the public reads (quality trimming at Q25 with fastp, clone calling with MiXCR) and kept in-frame beta chains. Rows are combined by CDR3 protein, so each entry shows the most common genes and DNA. The V and J calls follow TCRdb's processing rather than the paper's. This sample is represented by hundreds of thousands of distinct CDR3 sequences; 20% to 25% of them were singletons. The ten most abundant clones make up 9.4% of the sample.

This same sample was also part of a study on T cells of mothers and their children. That second publication adds: Donors were nine systemically healthy Caucasian individuals: three mothers and their six children. cDNA synthesis consumed the entire amount of extracted RNA, loaded at around 1.5 ug RNA in each 15 ul reaction. In the second PCR, the M1S primer added sample barcodes and 2-4 random nucleotides. Over 8.5 million TCR beta CDR3 reads came from each mother, compared with about 3.2 million reads from each child. Thymic selection similarly shapes TCR recombination output in related and unrelated pairs, with minor effect from inherited differences. Related mother-child pairs always showed normalized repertoire overlap that was slightly higher than in unrelated mother-child pairs, though the difference was never significant. No persistent microchimeric T cell clones were detected, at a sensitivity of around 100 clones per million clonotypes. Deep NGS was used in the study to compare the TCR beta repertoires of mothers and children and to look for features that separate related mother-child pairs from unrelated individuals. Mothers averaged 40 +/- 4 years of age and children averaged about 10 +/- 4 years. Libraries were sequenced on Illumina HiSeq 2000 with 100+100 nt paired-end reads after adapter ligation with NEBNext reagents. To prevent cross-contamination, the mother and child libraries were prepared one month apart and sequenced in separate runs. Between about 500,000 and 2,100,000 distinct TCR beta clonotypes were identified per donor. Naive TCR beta clonotypes were estimated from low-frequency clonotypes matched to each donor's FACS-determined naive share, without sorting.

The sequenced sample was blood. The sequence was collected from a boy younger than 18 in good health. The rearrangement joined TRBV5-1 to TRBJ2-7; 11 middle bases align to TRBD1. The nucleotide sequence is TGCGCCAGCAGCTCGGACAGGGGGCCACAGGAGCAGTACTTC. Its product reads: CASSSDRGPQEQYF.